This entry features one T cell receptor beta chain sequence. Antigen specificity is unknown. This sample was taken from a study of cytomegalovirus exposure and HLA in healthy donors. As for the study in general: An earlier analysis found under 130 million unique TCR beta sequences from about 179 million T cells.

PCR employed 60 Vbeta and 13 Jbeta primers. TCRdb's copy holds only in-frame clones and misses some; the assay was immunoSEQ multiplex PCR. The sample data list around 40,000 clones. Study-level points and caveats: What a later analysis reportedly showed was that an Asian-associated ancestry cluster had fewer N-insertions than the 666-donor mean. Presence/absence analysis assumed near-uniform sequencing depth across donors.

There are 16 residues in the CDR3. Germline CDR1 is LGHNA and CDR2 is YSLEER. V was clipped by 1 base and J by 1 base; unmatched bases: 3. The chain employs TRBV4-3 and TRBJ2-1, with 8 bases identical to TRBD2. Sequencing was performed on PBMCs. This TCR was recovered from a man aged 25 to 40 in good health and CMV-seronegative. CDR3 sequence reads: CASSQVQRGSYNEQFF. In DNA, the CDR3 is TGCGCCAGCAGCCAAGTGCAGCGGGGGTCCTACAATGAGCAGTTCTTC.